A single sample is the source of the 22 T cell receptor beta chains below, sequenced in a study of OX40 agonist ivuxolimab in advanced cancers. Method: immunoSEQ multiplex PCR; TCRdb's copy keeps in-frame clones and lacks some. The top ten hold around 18% of the sample, which has 50,000 to 70,000 clones, nearly 95% seen once. The material sequenced was CD4+ or CD8+ T cells sorted from blood, taken in a trial of the OX40 agonist ivuxolimab. Receptors were obtained from an adult with an advanced solid tumor such as melanoma, head and neck, liver or kidney cancer.

The DNA of the CDR3 is TGTGCCAGCAGCTTAACGGGAAACACTGAAGCTTTCTTT. Its translation is CASSLTGNTEAFF. The chain recombines TRBV7-7 with TRBJ1-1; D call uncertain. This CDR3 spans 13 amino acids. CDR1 SSHAT and CDR2 FNYEAQ come from the germline V gene (reference sequence). Deletions cut 2 bases from V and 2 bases from J, with 6 bases between.

This chain uses TRBV9 with TRBJ2-1; TRBD2 matches 7 bases. Germline CDR1 reads SGDLS; CDR2 reads YYNGEE. The CDR3 consists of 15 residues. The junction had 12 bases not matched to a gene; V was cut back by 6 bases and J by 6 bases. The CDR3 sequence is CASTPGTKSRNEQFF. DNA of the CDR3: TGTGCCAGCACCCCCGGGACTAAAAGTCGCAATGAGCAGTTCTTC.

The gene calls are TRBV18 and TRBJ2-1; 11 nucleotides agree with TRBD1. The CDR3 contains 15 residues. J gave up 12 bases and V 3 bases, and 10 bases lay outside the gene matches. Germline V gene data show CDR1 as KGHSH and CDR2 as LQKENI. The CDR3 loop is CASSPRDRGLGVQFF. The CDR3 DNA reads as TGTGCCAGCTCACCCCGGGACAGGGGGTTGGGTGTGCAGTTCTTC.

The CDR3 sequence is CASRFGTWNTGELFF. DNA of the CDR3: TGTGCCAGCAGATTCGGGACTTGGAACACCGGGGAGCTGTTTTTT. The chain employs TRBV5-5 and TRBJ2-2; D perhaps matches TRBD2 (6 bases). V was clipped by 5 bases and J by 1 base, with 12 bases between them. The CDR3 contains 15 residues. Germline V lookup: CDR1 SGHKS, CDR2 YYEKEE (reference sequence).

The chain couples TRBV28 to TRBJ2-7, with 8 bases that match TRBD1. The CDR3 consists of 14 residues. CDR1 MDHEN and CDR2 SYDVKM come from the germline V gene. J was trimmed by 5 bases and V by 8 bases; bases with no gene match: 11. The DNA of the CDR3 is TGTGCCAGCGGGGCAAACGACAGGGGTGACGAGCAGTACTTC. Translated, it gives CASGANDRGDEQYF. Full variable domain (missing parts from reference TRBV28 and TRBJ2-7): DVKVTQSSRYLVKRTGEKVFLECVQDMDHENMFWYRQDPGLGLRLIYFSYDVKMKEKGDIPEGYSVSREKKERFSLILESASTNQTSMYLCASGANDRGDEQYFGPGTRLTVT.

J is TRBJ2-5 and V is TRBV7-6; 15 bases match TRBD2. Germline CDR1 reads SGHVS; CDR2 reads FNYEAQ. The V segment lost 3 bases and the J segment 5 bases; nucleotides outside the gene matches: 4. This CDR3 contains 16 residues. The CDR3 bases are TGTGCCAGCAGCTTTGGACTAGCGGGAGGGGTTGAGACCCAGTACTTC. This gives the protein CASSFGLAGGVETQYF.

The chain is built from TRBV28 and TRBJ1-3, with TRBD1 matching 7 bases. CDR3 size: 14 residues. The ends lost 9 bases at V and 4 bases at J; junction bases unmatched: 9. Germline-derived CDR1 and CDR2 are MDHEN and SYDVKM. Here the CDR3 DNA reads TGTGCCAGTAATAACAGGGGACTCGGAAACACCATATATTTT. Residues: CASNNRGLGNTIYF. Supplemented by reference TRBV28 and TRBJ1-3, the full variable domain reads DVKVTQSSRYLVKRTGEKVFLECVQDMDHENMFWYRQDPGLGLRLIYFSYDVKMKEKGDIPEGYSVSREKKERFSLILESASTNQTSMYLCASNNRGLGNTIYFGEGSWLTVV.

The CDR3 loop reads CASSLPLGSGELFF. The CDR3 DNA is TGTGCCAGCAGTTTGCCCCTGGGATCCGGGGAGCTGTTTTTT. The chain employs TRBV28 and TRBJ2-2; no clear D gene. Per germline, CDR1 MDHEN and CDR2 SYDVKM. The CDR3 length is 14 residues. V was pared by 3 bases and J by 6 bases, with 11 bases between.

This chain uses TRBV5-1 with TRBJ2-1; 8 positions match TRBD2. There are 14 residues in the CDR3. Germline assignment: CDR1 SGHRS and CDR2 YFSETQ. The V gene end was trimmed by 4 bases and the J gene end by 4 bases; junction bases not matched to a gene: 4. CDR3 sequence: CASSAAGAYNEQFF. Here the CDR3 DNA reads TGCGCCAGCAGCGCAGCGGGGGCTTACAATGAGCAGTTCTTC.

This chain joins TRBV5-6 and TRBJ1-1; 7 nucleotides line up with TRBD1. The CDR3 consists of 14 residues. The germline CDR1 and CDR2 sequences are SGHDT and YYEEEE. J was trimmed by 4 bases and V by 2 bases; bases with no gene match: 5. The CDR3 nucleotides are TGTGCCAGCAGCTTTTTAGGGGGCGGCACTGAAGCTTTCTTT. Protein: CASSFLGGGTEAFF.

The chain combines TRBV4-1 with TRBJ2-5; D call uncertain. The V end was cut by 2 bases, the J end by 5 bases, with 12 bases between. Germline-derived CDR1 and CDR2 are MGHRA and YSYEKL. CDR3 size: 14 residues. The CDR3 bases are TGCGCCAGCAGCCAATTTAGCTCTGTTGAGACCCAGTACTTC. Protein product: CASSQFSSVETQYF.

The V and J genes are TRBV5-4 and TRBJ1-1; 8 nucleotides agree with TRBD1. Trimming took 4 bases from V and 0 from J; bases not matched to a gene: 2. Germline V gene lookup returns CDR1 SGHNT and CDR2 YYREEE (reference sequence). The length of the CDR3 is 14 residues. CDR3: CASSRTGLNTEAFF. CDR3 bases: TGTGCCAGCAGCCGGACAGGGTTGAACACTGAAGCTTTCTTT.

The chain carries TRBV28 and TRBJ2-7; TRBD1 might be the D (6 bases). This CDR3 spans 14 amino acids. Trimming stripped 8 bases from V and 2 bases from J, with 16 bases between. CDR1 and CDR2 (germline): MDHEN, SYDVKM. The CDR3 protein is CASRPPGDPYEQYF. The CDR3 DNA reads as TGTGCCAGCCGCCCCCCAGGGGACCCCTACGAGCAGTACTTC.

The V call is TRBV27, the J call TRBJ2-5; D is possibly TRBD2 (6 bases). V was pared by 4 bases and J by 5 bases, with 11 bases between. Looked up from germline, CDR1 is MNHEY and CDR2 is SMNVEV (reference sequence). The CDR3 contains 13 residues. The CDR3 loop is CASSWGRGETQYF. CDR3 nucleotide sequence: TGTGCCAGCAGTTGGGGCCGGGGGGAGACCCAGTACTTC.

The genes are TRBV9 and TRBJ1-5; unclear D gene. CDR3 length: 16 amino acids. Trimming pared 0 bases from V and 6 bases from J, leaving 16 bases between. The V gene's germline CDR1 is SGDLS and CDR2 YYNGEE. DNA for the CDR3: TGTGCCAGCAGCGTAGGTGAGGGTGGCGTGGGTCAGCCCCAGCATTTT. Translating it yields CASSVGEGGVGQPQHF.

This chain connects TRBV13 to TRBJ2-2, with 8 bases fitting TRBD2. Germline-derived CDR1 and CDR2 are PRHDT and FYEKMQ (reference sequence). The CDR3 runs 16 residues. The trim removed 5 bases at V and 4 bases at J, leaving 9 bases unmatched. For the CDR3, the DNA is TGTGCCAGCAGCCCAAGCGGGAGACTCCTCACCGGGGAGCTGTTTTTT. This translates into CASSPSGRLLTGELFF.

The chain is built from TRBV6-5 and TRBJ2-7; possibly TRBD1 for D (6 bases). V dropped 2 bases and J dropped 3 bases, with 8 bases sitting between them. The germline gives CDR1 MNHEY, CDR2 SVGAGI. The CDR3 spans 13 residues. Here the CDR3 reads CASSYVQGYEQYF. In nucleotides, the CDR3 is TGTGCCAGCAGTTACGTACAGGGCTACGAGCAGTACTTC.

The rearrangement links TRBV11-1 to TRBJ2-7, with D possibly being TRBD2 (5 bases). Per germline, CDR1 SGHAT and CDR2 FQDESV (reference sequence). The CDR3 runs 15 residues. V lost 5 bases and J 3 bases, leaving 17 bases between the germline ends. CDR3 sequence: CASSPAWVTSYEQYF. The CDR3, as DNA: TGTGCCAGCAGCCCTGCCTGGGTCACTAGCTACGAGCAGTACTTC.

Only one count was recorded for this clone. The chain recombines TRBV5-1 with TRBJ2-1; 10 bases agree with TRBD2. The CDR3 is 15 amino acids. The V segment lost 1 base and the J segment 7 bases; nucleotides outside the gene matches: 5. Germline CDR1 is SGHRS and CDR2 is YFSETQ. CDR3 bases: TGCGCCAGCAGCTTGTCTAGCGGGAGTAATAATGAGCAGTTCTTC. Its protein is CASSLSSGSNNEQFF.

V usage is TRBV28 and J usage is TRBJ2-7; possible D gene TRBD1, 6 bases. The CDR3 sequence is 18 residues long. Germline-derived CDR1 and CDR2 are MDHEN and SYDVKM. V was shortened by 3 bases and J by 0 bases, with 21 bases between the two germline ends. The CDR3 loop reads CASSLPTVQAGVSYEQYF. The CDR3 DNA is TGTGCCAGCAGTTTGCCCACAGTCCAGGCAGGGGTCTCCTACGAGCAGTACTTC. The whole variable domain, remainder taken from reference TRBV28 and TRBJ2-7, is DVKVTQSSRYLVKRTGEKVFLECVQDMDHENMFWYRQDPGLGLRLIYFSYDVKMKEKGDIPEGYSVSREKKERFSLILESASTNQTSMYLCASSLPTVQAGVSYEQYFGPGTRLTVT.

The rearrangement uses TRBV7-9 and TRBJ2-2, with D perhaps matching TRBD2 (6 bases). The ends were cut back, 2 bases at V and 7 bases at J, with 17 bases in the middle. Germline assignment: CDR1 SEHNR and CDR2 FQNEAQ (reference sequence). The CDR3 covers 16 residues. The CDR3 sequence is CASSLWGVQAYGELFF. The CDR3 DNA reads TGTGCCAGCAGCTTATGGGGGGTACAGGCGTACGGGGAGCTGTTTTTT.

V is TRBV9 and J is TRBJ2-3; no firm D call. CDR3 length equals 14 residues. The germline V and J ends were trimmed by 4 bases and 12 bases, with 21 bases remaining between them. The V gene's germline CDR1 is SGDLS and CDR2 YYNGEE. This CDR3 is CASSPRLTPTHQYF. The CDR3 region has the DNA TGTGCCAGCAGCCCACGCCTGACTCCTACCCACCAGTATTTT.